The rows below give T cell receptor beta chains drawn from one sample of a study of T cell responses to AZD1222 COVID-19 vaccine. Produced via immunoSEQ multiplex PCR; TCRdb's table is partial and in-frame only. The table has around 100,000 clones, about 85% seen once. This material consisted of peripheral blood, taken on day 0 of AZD1222 vaccination. The receptors stem from an adult in good health. Both conserved end residues are part of each CDR3. A D gene is named only where the DNA matches it firmly. Clone size appears in some rows only: once, few, many, or a class for an expanded clone.

NA	TRBV7-9	TRBJ1-2	NA	TGTGCCAGCAGCTTATGGCCGTCCAGGGTCGTGAGGGATGGCTACACCTTC	CASSLWPSRVVRDGYTF
NA	TRBV20-1	TRBJ2-1	NA	TGCAGTGCTAGATCCTACAATGAGCAGTTCTTC	CSARSYNEQFF
few	TRBV29-1	TRBJ2-7	NA	TGCAGCGTCAGGGGACGGTACTCCTACGAGCAGTACTTC	CSVRGRYSYEQYF
NA	TRBV7-9	TRBJ2-3	TRBD1	TGTGCCAGCAGCTCCGGGACAGGGAGAACAGATACGCAGTATTTT	CASSSGTGRTDTQYF
NA	TRBV7-6	TRBJ2-1	NA	TGTGCCAGCAGCTTACGGGACTCGAACCGTTACAATGAGCAGTTCTTC	CASSLRDSNRYNEQFF
NA	TRBV5-1	TRBJ2-1	NA	TGCGCCGGCCGAAAGCGGGTCAGCGATGAGCAGTTCTTC	CAGRKRVSDEQFF
once	TRBV6-5	TRBJ1-2	TRBD1	TGTGCCAGCAGTCCACAGACAGGGACGTATGGCTACACCTTC	CASSPQTGTYGYTF
NA	TRBV5-1	TRBJ1-1	NA	TGCGCCAGCAGCTTGGGTCGGGTGAACACTGAAGCTTTCTTT	CASSLGRVNTEAFF
NA	TRBV7-3	TRBJ2-5	NA	TGTGCCAGCAGCCCGATAGGGATGGGAGAGACCCAGTACTTC	CASSPIGMGETQYF
NA	TRBV4-3	TRBJ2-1	TRBD2	TGCGCCAGCAGCCCACGGACTAGCGGGAGACCCTACAATGAGCAGTTCTTC	CASSPRTSGRPYNEQFF
NA	TRBV4-3	TRBJ2-2	TRBD1	TGCGCCAGCAGCCAACGGGACAGGGACACCGGGGAGCTGTTTTTT	CASSQRDRDTGELFF
NA	TRBV24-1	TRBJ1-1	NA	TGTGCCACCAGTCCGACAGAGAACACTGAAGCTTTCTTT	CATSPTENTEAFF
NA	TRBV9	TRBJ2-7	TRBD1	TGTGCCAGCAGCCCCGGGACAGGTCTCTACGAGCAGTACTTC	CASSPGTGLYEQYF
NA	TRBV13	TRBJ2-1	NA	TGTGCCAGCAGCTTATGGGCTAAAGTCTCCTACAATGAGCAGTTCTTC	CASSLWAKVSYNEQFF
NA	TRBV2	TRBJ2-7	TRBD2	TGTGCCTCACGGACTAGCGGGATCCCCACCTACGAGCAGTACTTC	CASRTSGIPTYEQYF
NA	TRBV19	TRBJ2-2	TRBD2	TGTGCCAGTAGTATGGGGGGGGACACCGGGGAGCTGTTTTTT	CASSMGGDTGELFF
NA	TRBV10-3	TRBJ2-5	TRBD2	TGTGCCATGTCTAGCGGGAGGGCCGTTAAGACCCAGTACTTC	CAMSSGRAVKTQYF
NA	TRBV2	TRBJ2-7	TRBD1	TGTGCCAGCAGTGCCCCGGGACAGGGAGACTACGAGCAGTACTTC	CASSAPGQGDYEQYF
NA	TRBV9	TRBJ2-1	NA	TGTGCCAGCAGCGATCCCCTTGGGAATGAGCAGTTCTTC	CASSDPLGNEQFF
NA	TRBV28	TRBJ1-1	TRBD1	TGTGCCAGCAGTAGCTGGACAGGGAAGGGGACTGAAGCTTTCTTT	CASSSWTGKGTEAFF
NA	TRBV7-6	TRBJ2-7	NA	TGTGCCAGCAGCTTAGCTCCGGACCTCTCCTACGAGCAGTACTTC	CASSLAPDLSYEQYF
NA	TRBV7-9	TRBJ1-2	NA	TGTGCCAGCAGCCCAATATCTACAGGGTATATCTATGGCTACACCTTC	CASSPISTGYIYGYTF
NA	TRBV12-3/TRBV12-4	TRBJ2-7	NA	TGTGCCAGCAGTCAGACGGGTACCTACGAGCAGTACTTC	CASSQTGTYEQYF
NA	TRBV3-1/TRBV3-2	TRBJ1-2	NA	TGTGCCCCAATTGGGGCCCCCGGGAGCTATGGCTACACCTTC	CAPIGAPGSYGYTF
NA	TRBV9	TRBJ2-5	NA	TGTGCCAGCAACACCCCAGGGGTGGAAGAGACCCAGTACTTC	CASNTPGVEETQYF
NA	TRBV19	TRBJ2-7	TRBD2	TGTGCCAGTAGTATAGTTGGGGGGGCCTACGAGCAGTACTTC	CASSIVGGAYEQYF
NA	TRBV7-9	TRBJ2-7	TRBD1	TGTGCCAGCAGTTTAGGTTGGGACAGGGCGGGAGAGCAGTACTTC	CASSLGWDRAGEQYF
once	TRBV24-1	TRBJ1-3	TRBD1	TGTGCCACCAGTGATTCCGGACAGGGGGGACTTTACACCATATATTTT	CATSDSGQGGLYTIYF
NA	TRBV18	TRBJ2-2	NA	TGTGCCAGCTCACCACCGTTGGGAGGTAGAGGGGAGCTGTTTTTT	CASSPPLGGRGELFF
NA	TRBV27	TRBJ1-3	NA	TGTGCCAGCAGTTGGGCTACCCCTACCTCTGGAAACACCATATATTTT	CASSWATPTSGNTIYF
once	TRBV3-1/TRBV3-2	TRBJ1-3	NA	TGTGCCAGCAGCGACGGCAGGCCGTTGAACACCATATATTTT	CASSDGRPLNTIYF
NA	TRBV12-5	TRBJ2-7	NA	TGTGCTAGTGGTTCGGGCGGGATACCCTACGAGCAGTACTTC	CASGSGGIPYEQYF
NA	TRBV5-6	TRBJ2-3	NA	TGTGCCAGCAGCTCCCTTCCAAAGGACCTCAGGTCAGATACGCAGTATTTT	CASSSLPKDLRSDTQYF
NA	TRBV6-2/TRBV6-3	TRBJ2-7	NA	TGTGCCAGCAGTTACTCGGCGACACAGTACGAGCAGTACTTC	CASSYSATQYEQYF
NA	TRBV18	TRBJ2-5	NA	TGTGCCAGCTCACCACCGGTGGGGGGCCGAGAGACCCAGTACTTC	CASSPPVGGRETQYF
few	TRBV2	TRBJ2-7	NA	TGTGCCAGCAGCCCCGACACCTTATACGAGCAGTACTTC	CASSPDTLYEQYF
NA	TRBV28	TRBJ1-5	TRBD1	TGTGCCAGCAGTTCAGGACAGGGCCGGAGCAATCAGCCCCAGCATTTT	CASSSGQGRSNQPQHF
NA	TRBV10-3	TRBJ2-7	NA	TGTGCCATCAGTGACCCCCTCGGATTCTCCTACGAGCAGTACTTC	CAISDPLGFSYEQYF
NA	TRBV12-3/TRBV12-4	TRBJ1-1	NA	TGTGCCAGCAGTACCCATCGGGCTACTGAAGCTTTCTTT	CASSTHRATEAFF
few	TRBV19	TRBJ1-4	NA	TGTGCCAGTAGCCCCATACAGGGTCTTAATGAAAAACTGTTTTTT	CASSPIQGLNEKLFF
NA	TRBV3-1/TRBV3-2	TRBJ2-2	TRBD2	TGTGCCAGCAGCCGACCGGGACTAGCGGGACCCGGGGAGCTGTTTTTT	CASSRPGLAGPGELFF
NA	TRBV5-4	TRBJ2-7	NA	TGTGCCAGCAGCTGGGGCTCCTACGAGCAGTACTTC	CASSWGSYEQYF
NA	TRBV6-5	TRBJ2-7	NA	TGTGCCAGCAGTTACCAGAGGGAGCTAACTAGCCACGAGCAGTACTTC	CASSYQRELTSHEQYF
NA	TRBV28	TRBJ2-1	TRBD2	TGTGCCAGCAGTTTAACTAGCGGCTACAATGAGCAGTTCTTC	CASSLTSGYNEQFF
NA	TRBV7-2	TRBJ2-1	NA	TGTGCCAGCAGCCCCCTTCCTAAGACAAACTACAATGAGCAGTTCTTC	CASSPLPKTNYNEQFF
NA	TRBV6-5	TRBJ1-1	NA	TGTGCCAGCAGACAGGGTTTGACTGAAGCTTTCTTT	CASRQGLTEAFF
NA	TRBV24-1	TRBJ1-2	NA	TGTGCCACCAGTGATTGGACGGTGGGCTATGGCTACACCTTC	CATSDWTVGYGYTF
NA	TRBV7-2	TRBJ2-4	NA	TGTGCCAGCAGCTCCAGAGGAGGGGGGCTAGCCAAAAACATTCAGTACTTC	CASSSRGGGLAKNIQYF
NA	TRBV6-5	TRBJ1-1	NA	TGTGCCAGCAGTTACGCTAGGGGAACTGAAGCTTTCTTT	CASSYARGTEAFF
NA	TRBV7-2	TRBJ2-3	TRBD2	TGTGCCAGCAGCTTAAACGGGAGGCCCACAGATACGCAGTATTTT	CASSLNGRPTDTQYF
NA	TRBV27	TRBJ1-1	NA	TGTGCCAGCAGTTTACAACGGGGGGCCACTGAAGCTTTCTTT	CASSLQRGATEAFF
NA	TRBV29-1	TRBJ1-5	NA	TGCAGCGTTGAAGAGGGGCTGGGGCAGCCCCAGCATTTT	CSVEEGLGQPQHF
NA	TRBV12-2	TRBJ1-1	NA	TGTGCAAGTCGCTCCTGCGGGGCTCGGACAACTCACACTGAAGCTTTCTTT	CASRSCGARTTHTEAFF
NA	TRBV7-9	TRBJ1-1	NA	TGTGCCAGCAGCTTAGAGAGGAACACTGAAGCTTTCTTT	CASSLERNTEAFF
NA	TRBV20-1	TRBJ2-1	TRBD1	TGCAGTGCTAGTCCAGGGGGATCCTACAATGAGCAGTTCTTC	CSASPGGSYNEQFF
NA	TRBV19	TRBJ1-4	TRBD1	TGTGCCAGTAGTTCCCGACAGGGCGAAAAACTGTTTTTT	CASSSRQGEKLFF
NA	TRBV24-1	TRBJ1-5	NA	TGTGCCACCAGTGATGGGGGGTGGGGTCAGCCCCAGCATTTT	CATSDGGWGQPQHF
NA	TRBV27	TRBJ1-6	NA	TGTGCCAGCACATTTAATATGGGCAGGGGAGGTTCCTATAATTCACCCCTCCACTTT	CASTFNMGRGGSYNSPLHF
once	TRBV5-4	TRBJ1-2	NA	TGTGCCAGCAGCCCCGACTTAAACTATGGCTACACCTTC	CASSPDLNYGYTF